Shown below are 14 T cell receptor beta chains from a single sample sequenced in a study of shared clonotypes between healthy human individuals. Sequenced by immunoSEQ multiplex PCR; TCRdb stores in-frame clones only, minus some. The sample includes over a million clones, roughly 80% of them seen just once. Sequences were obtained from memory CD4+ T cells sorted from blood. As to subset: CD45RA-negative fraction. The receptors originated from a young man in good health.

This clone was counted between two and nine times. The chain combines TRBV2 with TRBJ2-7; 9 bases agree with TRBD1. Germline values: CDR1 SNHLY, CDR2 FYNNEI. V lost 8 bases to trimming and J lost 7 bases; unmatched junction nucleotides: 12. The CDR3 length is 14 residues. DNA for the CDR3: TGTGCCAGCTCTCTATCCGGGACAGGGATAGAGCAGTACTTC. This sequence encodes CASSLSGTGIEQYF.

The chain joins TRBV1 to TRBJ2-1; the table's D call TRBD1 went unverified against the DNA. TRBV1 is a known pseudogene. The CDR3 consists of 16 residues. CDR3 DNA: TGCACCAGCAGCCTCCGGGGTTCAGTTGGGGGCGGTGAGCAGTTCTTC. It is translated as CTSSLRGSVGGGEQFF.

This clone has just one count. The chain uses TRBV7-2 and TRBJ2-3, with D hard to call. Trimming took 1 base from V and 9 from J, leaving 5 bases between them. Germline CDR1 reads SGHTA; CDR2 reads FQGNSA. This CDR3 region has 11 residues. Here the CDR3 reads CASSLGSTQYF. The CDR3 region has the DNA TGTGCCAGCAGCTTAGGCTCAACGCAGTATTTT.

This clone was observed a handful of times. The chain joins TRBV2 to TRBJ1-6; 7 bases fit TRBD1. The CDR3 consists of 16 residues. V lost 6 bases and J lost 1; bases outside the gene matches: 6. Germline CDR1 is SNHLY and CDR2 is FYNNEI. The CDR3 DNA reads as TGTGCCAGCAGACAGGGGTTAGTGTCCTATAATTCACCCCTCCACTTT. It translates to CASRQGLVSYNSPLHF.

Regarding this clone: The same CDR3 arises from other DNA sequences in this sample as well. This chain uses TRBV7-8 with TRBJ2-5, with 7 bases that match TRBD2. The germline V gene has CDR1 SGHVS and CDR2 FQNEAQ. The CDR3 runs 14 residues. V shed 1 base, J shed 5 bases, and the junction held 4 bases outside the gene matches. As DNA, the CDR3 is TGTGCCAGCAGCTTAGATGCGGGAGTGGAGACCCAGTACTTC. It is translated as CASSLDAGVETQYF.

The chain is built from TRBV11-2 and TRBJ2-1; TRBD1 or TRBD2 may be the D gene (6 bases each). The CDR3 covers 15 residues. The germline gives CDR1 SGHAT, CDR2 FQNNGV. The V end was cut by 2 bases, the J end by 6 bases, with 14 bases between. CDR3 amino acids: CASSLRSGGGNEQFF. CDR3 nucleotides: TGTGCCAGCAGCTTAAGGAGCGGAGGGGGCAATGAGCAGTTCTTC.

This chain's CDR3 is CATSRKRKRLAGYSSTDTQYF. In DNA, the CDR3 is TGTGCCACCAGCAGAAAGAGAAAGAGGCTAGCGGGATATTCCTCCACAGATACGCAGTATTTT. The rearrangement joins TRBV15 to TRBJ2-3, with 9 bases aligning to TRBD2. Trimming at V came to 2 bases and at J to 2 bases, leaving 20 bases not matched to a gene. Germline lookup yields CDR1 LNHNV and CDR2 YYDKDF (reference sequence). The CDR3 spans 21 residues.

This clone was seen many times. The rearrangement joins TRBV6-6 to TRBJ2-1; 9 positions match TRBD1. This CDR3 contains 16 residues. CDR1 is MNHNY and CDR2 is SVGAGI in the germline V gene (reference sequence). V was pared by 7 bases and J by 4 bases, with 11 bases of the junction left unmatched. The CDR3 DNA reads as TGTGCCAGCACCAAAGACCCGACAGGGGGGTACAATGAGCAGTTCTTC. It is translated as CASTKDPTGGYNEQFF.

The chain links TRBV2 to TRBJ1-1; D remains unclear. Trimming stripped 6 bases from V and 0 bases from J, with 14 bases between. Germline assignment: CDR1 SNHLY and CDR2 FYNNEI. The CDR3 loop spans 15 amino acids. The CDR3 here is CASSQREGVNTEAFF. The CDR3, as DNA: TGTGCCAGCAGCCAAAGGGAGGGAGTGAACACTGAAGCTTTCTTT.

The V call is TRBV5-5, the J call TRBJ2-3; a possible D gene is TRBD2 (6 bases). The germline CDR1 and CDR2 sequences are SGHKS and YYEKEE (reference sequence). This CDR3 has 14 residues. Trimming pared 4 bases from V and 4 bases from J, leaving 13 bases between. CDR3 in amino acids: CASSVGGNADTQYF. In nucleotides, the CDR3 is TGTGCCAGCAGCGTCGGGGGTAATGCAGATACGCAGTATTTT.

The gene calls are TRBV29-1 and TRBJ2-5; D might be TRBD2 (5 bases). Trimming removed 4 bases at V and 4 bases at J, with 13 bases between. Germline V gene lookup returns CDR1 SQVTM and CDR2 ANQGSEA. CDR3 size: 13 residues. This CDR3 is CSVGRLAVETQYF. The CDR3 DNA follows: TGCAGCGTTGGTAGGCTAGCCGTAGAGACCCAGTACTTC.

The chain uses TRBV2 and TRBJ2-3; TRBD1 aligns across 10 bases. This CDR3 comprises 13 residues. The ends lost 7 bases at V and 6 bases at J; junction bases unmatched: 4. Germline lookup yields CDR1 SNHLY and CDR2 FYNNEI. The CDR3 here is CASKGTGADTQYF. The CDR3 DNA sequence: TGTGCCAGCAAAGGGACAGGGGCCGATACGCAGTATTTT.

In its sample, this clone was seen many times. V gene TRBV10-1 combines with J gene TRBJ1-4; D is ambiguous. Trimming removed 5 bases at V and 0 bases at J, with 13 bases between. The germline CDR1 and CDR2 sequences are WNHNN and SYGVQD (reference sequence). This CDR3 is built from 16 residues. The CDR3 protein is CASSSGTDATNEKLFF. For the CDR3, the DNA is TGCGCCAGCAGTTCGGGCACCGATGCAACTAATGAAAAACTGTTTTTT.

In its sample, this clone was seen a few times. The chain is built from TRBV5-1 and TRBJ2-6; TRBD1 agrees at 8 bases. CDR1 SGHRS and CDR2 YFSETQ come from the germline V gene. J lost 2 bases, V lost 4 bases, and 5 bases had no gene match. The CDR3 is 16 residues long. CDR3 sequence reads: CASSLSGGAGANVLTF. The CDR3 DNA reads TGCGCCAGCAGCCTGTCAGGGGGCGCTGGGGCCAACGTCCTGACTTTC.